The 5 T cell receptor beta chains below come from one sample, sequenced in a study of OX40 agonist ivuxolimab in advanced cancers. Clones were sequenced by immunoSEQ multiplex PCR, and TCRdb holds only the in-frame ones, with some missing. The table shows tens of thousands of clones, with roughly 85% occurring only once. The sequencing here drew on CD4+ or CD8+ T cells sorted from blood, taken in a trial of the OX40 agonist ivuxolimab. The receptors come from an adult with an advanced solid tumor such as melanoma, head and neck, liver or kidney cancer.

V is TRBV4-1 and J is TRBJ1-5, with 9 bases that match TRBD1. From germline, CDR1 is MGHRA and CDR2 YSYEKL. This CDR3 region has 19 residues. J gave up 0 bases and V 0 bases, and 9 bases lay outside the gene matches. The CDR3 region is CASSQEPQGASYSNQPQHF. CDR3 nucleotide sequence: TGCGCCAGCAGCCAAGAACCACAGGGGGCCAGTTATAGCAATCAGCCCCAGCATTTT.

This sequence joins TRBV4-2 and TRBJ1-5, with a possible D match to TRBD1 (5 bases). Germline V gives CDR1 LGHNA, CDR2 YNFKEQ. Trimming pared 3 bases from V and 4 bases from J, leaving 13 bases between. The CDR3 has 15 residues. This CDR3 reads CASSQTDGQNQPQHF. The CDR3 DNA follows: TGTGCCAGCAGCCAGACGGACGGACAAAATCAGCCCCAGCATTTT.

This rearrangement joins TRBV5-5 to TRBJ1-6, with D unresolved. The CDR3 contains 16 residues. Trimming took off 4 bases at V and 3 bases at J, with 14 bases between the two ends. Germline CDR1 is SGHKS and CDR2 is YYEKEE (reference sequence). Here the CDR3 DNA reads TGTGCCAGCAGCCACGGACCGCTTCTCTATAATTCACCCCTCCACTTT. This codes for CASSHGPLLYNSPLHF.

This chain uses TRBV5-1 with TRBJ2-1, with D tentatively TRBD1 or TRBD2 (5 bases each). CDR1 and CDR2 (germline): SGHRS, YFSETQ. This CDR3 region has 15 residues. V dropped 4 bases and J dropped 6 bases, with 17 bases sitting between them. This CDR3 reads CASSISGTDGNEQFF. The DNA of the CDR3 is TGCGCCAGCAGCATCTCCGGGACGGATGGCAATGAGCAGTTCTTC.

The V gene is TRBV7-9, the J gene TRBJ2-3, with 10 positions matching TRBD2. CDR1 and CDR2 (germline): SEHNR, FQNEAQ (reference sequence). This CDR3 is built from 17 residues. Trimming cost V 5 bases and J 0 bases; bases outside gene matches: 8. CDR3 amino acids: CASSPRRLAGSTDTQYF. DNA for the CDR3: TGTGCCAGCAGCCCTAGACGACTAGCGGGTAGCACAGATACGCAGTATTTT.